This is a list of T cell receptor beta chains from one sample in a study of blood T cell repertoires in COVID-19. Sequenced by immunoSEQ multiplex PCR; TCRdb stores in-frame clones only, minus some. Among over 130,000 clones listed, about 75% were seen once. The sequencing input was PBMCs or T cells enriched from blood (not recorded which). The source is a woman between 45 and 60 years old who had recovered from COVID-19. Both conserved end residues are part of each CDR3. The D gene is left open where the match is weak. A row's size may be missing; if present it is once, few, many or a size class.

NA,TRBV2,NA,TRBJ1-5,CASSVDSQGGQPQHF,TGTGCCAGCAGTGTTGATTCGCAGGGTGGCCAGCCCCAGCATTTT
NA,TRBV24-1,NA,TRBJ2-3,CATSDPEATDTQYF,TGTGCCACCAGTGACCCGGAGGCCACAGATACGCAGTATTTT
NA,TRBV12-3/TRBV12-4,few,TRBJ1-2,CASSLRNYGYTF,TGTGCCAGCAGTCTTCGGAACTATGGCTACACCTTC
NA,TRBV30,NA,TRBJ1-5,CAWSVRGGNSNQPQHF,TGTGCCTGGAGTGTAAGAGGGGGAAATAGCAATCAGCCCCAGCATTTT
NA,TRBV28,NA,TRBJ1-4,CASRPPGWSNEKLFF,TGTGCCAGCAGGCCCCCAGGGTGGTCTAATGAAAAACTGTTTTTT
NA,TRBV11-1,NA,TRBJ1-1,CASSLTAGRNTEAFF,TGTGCCAGCAGCTTAACCGCAGGTCGGAACACTGAAGCTTTCTTT
NA,TRBV29-1,NA,TRBJ1-3,CSALESKGNTIYF,TGCAGCGCCCTAGAGTCAAAGGGAAACACCATATATTTT
TRBD1,TRBV5-1,NA,TRBJ2-2,CASSRTGTNTGELFF,TGCGCCAGCAGCCGGACAGGGACGAACACCGGGGAGCTGTTTTTT
TRBD1,TRBV7-9,NA,TRBJ1-6,CASSRGQGQSPLHF,TGTGCCAGCAGCAGGGGGCAGGGACAGTCACCCCTCCACTTT
NA,TRBV2,NA,TRBJ1-6,CASSERAGINSPLHF,TGTGCCAGCAGTGAAAGAGCGGGGATCAATTCACCCCTCCACTTT
TRBD2,TRBV5-5,NA,TRBJ2-1,CASSPGLAVTYNEQFF,TGTGCCAGCAGCCCTGGACTAGCGGTAACCTACAATGAGCAGTTCTTC
NA,TRBV18,NA,TRBJ1-6,CASSSSRDFSPLHF,TGTGCCAGCTCAAGCTCGCGGGACTTTTCACCCCTCCACTTT
NA,TRBV24-1,NA,TRBJ1-2,CATSDSYPYYGYTF,TGTGCCACCAGTGATTCCTACCCCTACTATGGCTACACCTTC
NA,TRBV5-1,NA,TRBJ1-5,CASRPGTGSNQPQHF,TGCGCCAGCAGACCAGGCACAGGGAGCAATCAGCCCCAGCATTTT
NA,TRBV7-3,NA,TRBJ1-1,CASSESMNTEAFF,TGTGCCAGCAGCGAATCTATGAACACTGAAGCTTTCTTT
NA,TRBV3-1/TRBV3-2,medium-sized,TRBJ2-2,CASSQEQVGTGELFF,TGTGCCAGCAGCCAAGAGCAGGTCGGCACCGGGGAGCTGTTTTTT
TRBD1,TRBV19,NA,TRBJ2-4,CASSIASSPTGGANKNIQYF,TGTGCCAGTAGTATAGCCTCCTCCCCCACAGGGGGCGCGAACAAAAACATTCAGTACTTC
TRBD1,TRBV18,NA,TRBJ1-1,CASSPTTGYTEAFF,TGTGCCAGCTCACCGACGACAGGGTACACTGAAGCTTTCTTT
NA,TRBV12-3/TRBV12-4,NA,TRBJ2-2,CASSLGNTGELFF,TGTGCCAGCAGTTTGGGCAACACCGGGGAGCTGTTTTTT
TRBD1,TRBV5-1,once,TRBJ1-3,CASSYGTGGDTIYF,TGCGCCAGCAGCTACGGGACAGGTGGGGACACCATATATTTT
NA,TRBV2,NA,TRBJ2-7,CATTRRESFSYEQYF,TGTGCCACCACCCGGAGGGAATCCTTTTCCTACGAGCAGTACTTC
TRBD2,TRBV5-1,NA,TRBJ2-7,CASSLMLAGDPSYEQYF,TGCGCCAGCAGCTTGATGTTAGCGGGAGACCCCAGCTACGAGCAGTACTTC
NA,TRBV12-5,NA,TRBJ1-1,CASGLVRGGNTEAFF,TGTGCTAGTGGTTTGGTACGAGGTGGAAACACTGAAGCTTTCTTT
TRBD1,TRBV10-3,NA,TRBJ1-1,CAITHRDRGTEAFF,TGTGCCATCACCCACCGGGACAGGGGCACTGAAGCTTTCTTT
TRBD2,TRBV3-1/TRBV3-2,NA,TRBJ2-3,CASSQVPGGGTDTQYF,TGTGCCAGCAGCCAAGTGCCCGGGGGGGGCACAGATACGCAGTATTTT
TRBD2,TRBV7-3,NA,TRBJ2-5,CASSLKGSGGYQETQYF,TGTGCCAGCAGCTTAAAAGGCAGCGGGGGGTACCAAGAGACCCAGTACTTC
NA,TRBV24-1,NA,TRBJ2-5,CATSDVGGGGGTQYF,TGTGCCACCAGTGATGTCGGAGGGGGCGGAGGGACCCAGTACTTC
TRBD1,TRBV25-1,NA,TRBJ1-2,CASSVPPGQGPPYGYTF,TGTGCCAGCAGTGTACCCCCGGGACAGGGGCCCCCCTATGGCTACACCTTC
NA,TRBV7-6,NA,TRBJ2-5,CASSPGWKETQYF,TGTGCCAGCAGCCCAGGGTGGAAAGAGACCCAGTACTTC
NA,TRBV27,once,TRBJ1-1,CASSLVSQNTEAFF,TGTGCCAGCAGTTTGGTGTCACAGAACACTGAAGCTTTCTTT
TRBD1,TRBV4-1,NA,TRBJ1-2,CASSSRDRGNYGYTF,TGCGCCAGCAGCTCCCGGGACAGGGGAAACTATGGCTACACCTTC
NA,TRBV9,once,TRBJ1-1,CASSPGMFAEAFF,TGTGCCAGCAGCCCGGGTATGTTCGCTGAAGCTTTCTTT
NA,TRBV28,NA,TRBJ2-7,CASNYGDNPAYEQYF,TGTGCCAGCAACTATGGGGACAATCCGGCCTACGAGCAGTACTTC
TRBD1,TRBV19,NA,TRBJ1-1,CASSPTRFDRGTEAFF,TGTGCCAGTAGTCCGACTCGGTTTGACAGGGGAACTGAAGCTTTCTTT
TRBD2,TRBV29-1,once,TRBJ2-3,CSIGAASGGVTDTQYF,TGCAGCATTGGGGCGGCTAGCGGGGGGGTAACAGATACGCAGTATTTT
NA,TRBV28,many,TRBJ1-2,CASSSSQGGNYGYTF,TGTGCCAGCAGTTCCAGCCAGGGCGGCAACTATGGCTACACCTTC
TRBD1,TRBV6-2/TRBV6-3,many,TRBJ2-5,CASSPRDRKETQYF,TGTGCCAGCAGCCCCCGGGACAGAAAAGAGACCCAGTACTTC
NA,TRBV28,NA,TRBJ1-1,CASSPESTEAFF,TGTGCCAGCAGTCCGGAGTCCACTGAAGCTTTCTTT
NA,TRBV5-1,few,TRBJ2-1,CASSLDSPNNEQFF,TGCGCCAGCAGCTTGGATTCCCCTAACAATGAGCAGTTCTTC
NA,TRBV2,NA,TRBJ1-2,CASSRVVGYGYTF,TGTGCCAGTAGCCGGGTGGTCGGATATGGCTACACCTTC
NA,TRBV2,NA,TRBJ2-5,CASSAGGQETQYF,TGTGCCAGCAGTGCCGGTGGCCAAGAGACCCAGTACTTC
TRBD1,TRBV5-1,few,TRBJ2-5,CASTLWGQGYQETQYF,TGCGCCAGCACCCTGTGGGGACAGGGGTATCAAGAGACCCAGTACTTC
TRBD2,TRBV19,NA,TRBJ2-1,CASSTSLAGGPINEQFF,TGTGCCAGTAGTACGTCTTTAGCGGGAGGGCCCATCAATGAGCAGTTCTTC
NA,TRBV14,NA,TRBJ1-4,CASSQTGGPTNEKLFF,TGTGCCAGCAGCCAAACGGGAGGTCCAACTAATGAAAAACTGTTTTTT
NA,TRBV9,NA,TRBJ1-3,CASSVGTPHSGNTIYF,TGTGCCAGCAGCGTAGGGACACCTCACTCTGGAAACACCATATATTTT
NA,TRBV18,NA,TRBJ1-4,CASSPGVRNEKLFF,TGTGCCAGCTCACCAGGAGTACGTAATGAAAAACTGTTTTTT
TRBD2,TRBV27,NA,TRBJ2-3,CASSFSGTSTDTQYF,TGTGCCAGCAGTTTTAGCGGGACTAGCACAGATACGCAGTATTTT
NA,TRBV7-2,NA,TRBJ2-6,CASSLRQVRSSGANVLTF,TGTGCCAGCAGCCTAAGACAGGTCCGGAGCTCTGGGGCCAACGTCCTGACTTTC
NA,TRBV27,NA,TRBJ1-2,CASRHPGYGYTF,TGTGCCAGCAGACACCCGGGCTATGGCTACACCTTC
NA,TRBV11-2,NA,TRBJ2-5,CASSLGLGLVQETQYF,TGTGCCAGCAGCTTAGGACTAGGTCTGGTCCAAGAGACCCAGTACTTC
NA,TRBV4-1,NA,TRBJ1-1,CASSQFTDRNTEAFF,TGCGCCAGCAGCCAATTCACGGACAGGAACACTGAAGCTTTCTTT
TRBD1,TRBV6-4,NA,TRBJ1-1,CASSAGTGMNTEAFF,TGTGCCAGCAGCGCCGGGACAGGGATGAACACTGAAGCTTTCTTT
NA,TRBV27,NA,TRBJ1-1,CASSFRQGNEAFF,TGTGCCAGCAGTTTTAGGCAGGGGAATGAAGCTTTCTTT
TRBD1,TRBV28,NA,TRBJ2-3,CASSSSLLGGSTQYF,TGTGCCAGCAGTTCATCCCTTTTAGGGGGCTCTACGCAGTATTTT
TRBD1,TRBV25-1,once,TRBJ1-2,CASSDTGTGGYGYTF,TGTGCCAGCAGTGACACCGGGACAGGGGGCTATGGCTACACCTTC
TRBD1,TRBV5-4,once,TRBJ2-7,CASSHATGVPYEQYF,TGTGCCAGCAGCCACGCGACAGGGGTTCCCTACGAGCAGTACTTC
TRBD1,TRBV4-1,NA,TRBJ1-2,CASSPGQGDYGYTF,TGCGCCAGCAGCCCTGGACAGGGGGACTATGGCTACACCTTC
TRBD1,TRBV7-8,NA,TRBJ1-2,CASSLEGALSGYTF,TGTGCCAGCAGCTTAGAGGGGGCGCTCTCTGGCTACACCTTC
TRBD1,TRBV9,NA,TRBJ2-1,CASSPRTGGSPYNEQFF,TGTGCCAGCAGCCCGAGGACAGGGGGGTCCCCCTACAATGAGCAGTTCTTC